This paragraph reports one T cell receptor (beta chain). Its target is unknown. The CDR3 end shows no conserved phenylalanine or tryptophan, and so a read error is likely. A modified ARM-PCR protocol with three rounds of nested PCR amplified TCRbeta. TCRdb re-derived calls from the multiplex PCR reads in MiXCR, one entry per CDR3 protein. The sample holds 81,000 or so distinct CDR3 sequences, over 75% seen once. V shed 5 bases and J shed 8 bases, with 25 bases lying between them. Germline V gene sequence: CDR1 DFQATT, CDR2 SNEGSKA (reference sequence). The CDR3 is made up of 16 amino acids. This sample was taken from a study of tumor and adjacent non-tumor tissue in lung cancer. As for the study in general: Patients were aged roughly 31 to 76, about 10 men and about 5 women, stage I to III. Samples averaged around 4.2 million productive TCRbeta reads each.

Study conclusions and caveats: Compared with tumor, normal lung showed significantly lower TCR diversity.

No cell sorting was done before RNA was extracted from the tissue. Chemotherapy-naive patients with new lung cancer underwent thoracic surgery in China, August–late 2014. Input material: lung tumor tissue. This TCR derives from a woman between 50 and 59 years old with non-small cell lung cancer. The chain carries TRBV20-1 and TRBJ2-1; D may correspond to TRBD1 or TRBD2 (5 bases each). The CDR3 sequence is CSAPIHLANLGDEQFY. The CDR3 region has the DNA TGCAGTGCTCCCATCCACTTGGCGAATTTGGGGGATGAGCAGTTCTAC.